These T cell receptor beta chains were read from a single sample in a study of shared clonotypes between healthy human individuals. Sequencing was performed with immunoSEQ multiplex PCR; in TCRdb, only in-frame clones are kept and a portion is missing. The sample has just over 2,000,000 clones; approximately 94% are singletons. Sequenced input: naive CD8+ T cells sorted from blood. The source is a man younger than 30 in good health. Both conserved end residues are part of each CDR3. The D gene is left open where the match is weak. Rows may omit the clone size; those that give it use once, few, many or a size class.

CDR3aa,CDR3nt,j_gene,abundance,v_gene,d_gene
CSVLTGQGGYEQYF,TGCAGCGTTCTCACGGGACAGGGGGGGTACGAGCAGTACTTC,TRBJ2-7,NA,TRBV29-1,TRBD1
CASSYGPIPYEQYF,TGTGCCAGCAGCTACGGGCCAATCCCCTACGAGCAGTACTTC,TRBJ2-7,NA,TRBV6-5,NA
CASSQGLAESFYEQYF,TGCGCCAGCAGCCAAGGACTAGCGGAGTCTTTTTACGAGCAGTACTTC,TRBJ2-7,NA,TRBV4-1,TRBD2
CASSFRDRGLNEQFF,TGTGCCAGCAGTTTCCGGGACAGGGGGCTCAATGAGCAGTTCTTC,TRBJ2-1,NA,TRBV6-5,TRBD1
CASSYWGRGDEAFF,TGTGCCAGCAGTTACTGGGGGAGGGGCGATGAAGCTTTCTTT,TRBJ1-1,NA,TRBV6-5,NA
CASTRTGLSGANVLTF,TGTGCCAGCACTCGGACAGGGCTCTCTGGGGCCAACGTCCTGACTTTC,TRBJ2-6,NA,TRBV7-2,TRBD1
CASSLVPGYNEQFF,TGTGCCAGCAGCTTAGTTCCGGGGTACAATGAGCAGTTCTTC,TRBJ2-1,NA,TRBV7-2,NA
CATSRDRGLGNTIYF,TGTGCCACCAGCAGAGATCGGGGCCTTGGAAACACCATATATTTT,TRBJ1-3,once,TRBV15,NA
CASSSETGFAETQYF,TGTGCCAGCAGCTCAGAGACAGGGTTTGCGGAGACCCAGTACTTC,TRBJ2-5,NA,TRBV7-9,TRBD1
CASSFWENPYEQYF,TGTGCCAGCAGCTTTTGGGAGAACCCCTACGAGCAGTACTTC,TRBJ2-7,NA,TRBV5-6,NA
CASSPPRESYEQYF,TGTGCCAGCAGCCCCCCCCGGGAGTCCTACGAGCAGTACTTC,TRBJ2-7,NA,TRBV28,NA
CASSLEGPRTDTQYF,TGTGCCAGCAGTTTGGAGGGGCCCCGCACAGATACGCAGTATTTT,TRBJ2-3,NA,TRBV7-2,NA
CASSGGGYEQYF,TGTGCCAGCAGCGGAGGGGGCTACGAGCAGTACTTC,TRBJ2-7,NA,TRBV11-2,NA
CASSMLENTGELFF,TGTGCCAGCAGTATGCTGGAGAACACCGGGGAGCTGTTTTTT,TRBJ2-2,NA,TRBV5-8,NA
CASSQVADPNYGYTF,TGCGCCAGCAGCCAAGTGGCGGATCCTAACTATGGCTACACCTTC,TRBJ1-2,NA,TRBV4-3,NA
CASRPTSGGPYEQYF,TGTGCCAGCAGGCCCACTAGCGGGGGACCCTACGAGCAGTACTTC,TRBJ2-7,once,TRBV7-8,TRBD2
CSVDLAGHYEQYF,TGCAGCGTTGACCTAGCGGGCCACTACGAGCAGTACTTC,TRBJ2-7,NA,TRBV29-1,TRBD2
CASSRDSSTDTQYF,TGCGCCAGCAGCCGGGACAGCAGCACAGATACGCAGTATTTT,TRBJ2-3,NA,TRBV10-1,TRBD1
CASSYQGSGNTIYF,TGTGCCAGCAGTTACCAGGGGTCCGGAAACACCATATATTTT,TRBJ1-3,NA,TRBV6-5,NA
CASSLDTSGNTIYF,TGCGCCAGCAGCTTGGATACCTCTGGAAACACCATATATTTT,TRBJ1-3,NA,TRBV5-1,NA
CASSQARGLINEQFF,TGCGCCAGCAGCCAAGCTCGCGGGTTGATCAATGAGCAGTTCTTC,TRBJ2-1,NA,TRBV4-3,NA
CASSTLGEQYF,TGTGCCAGCAGCACTTTAGGAGAGCAGTACTTC,TRBJ2-7,NA,TRBV7-9,NA
CASSPLTLNQPQHF,TGTGCCAGCAGTCCCTTAACCCTTAATCAGCCCCAGCATTTT,TRBJ1-5,NA,TRBV27,NA
CASTLLAGGDYEQYF,TGTGCCAGCACCTTACTAGCGGGAGGGGACTACGAGCAGTACTTC,TRBJ2-7,NA,TRBV6-5,TRBD2
CASSQLGTGTSDEQYF,TGTGCCAGCAGCCAATTAGGAACCGGGACTAGCGACGAGCAGTACTTC,TRBJ2-7,NA,TRBV7-8,TRBD2
CASAASGTEKSGSATGELFF,TGTGCCAGCGCCGCCTCCGGGACAGAAAAAAGCGGGAGTGCCACCGGGGAGCTGTTTTTT,TRBJ2-2,NA,TRBV6-9,NA
CASSVELDRGISPLHF,TGTGCCAGCAGCGTTGAACTAGATCGAGGGATTTCACCCCTCCACTTT,TRBJ1-6,NA,TRBV5-6,NA
CASSIRAEAYEQYF,TGTGCCAGTAGTATAAGAGCGGAGGCCTACGAGCAGTACTTC,TRBJ2-7,NA,TRBV19,NA
CASSVLYGTQETQYF,TGTGCCAGCAGCGTATTATATGGGACTCAAGAGACCCAGTACTTC,TRBJ2-5,NA,TRBV9,NA
CASSPRSTREQYF,TGTGCCAGCAGCCCTCGGTCCACGCGGGAGCAGTACTTC,TRBJ2-7,NA,TRBV7-9,NA
CASSSRNRGPETQYF,TGTGCCAGCAGTTCCCGGAACAGGGGTCCAGAGACCCAGTACTTC,TRBJ2-5,NA,TRBV6-6,TRBD1
CASSLLAGNQETQYF,TGTGCCAGCAGTTTGTTGGCAGGGAACCAAGAGACCCAGTACTTC,TRBJ2-5,NA,TRBV27,NA
CASSESGPGMGEQYF,TGTGCCAGCAGTGAATCGGGACCTGGTATGGGCGAGCAGTACTTC,TRBJ2-7,NA,TRBV25-1,NA